The TCR beta chain described here comes from a study of cytomegalovirus exposure and HLA in healthy donors. Study findings and constraints: Later on, analysis showed that most CMV-associated TCR beta chains appeared to be HLA-restricted. As confirmed in vitro, three CMV-associated chains were specific for CMV antigens.

Comments on this clone: Its antigen is as yet unknown.

The CDR3 is 15 amino acids. Germline V lookup: CDR1 MDHEN, CDR2 SYDVKM. The V end was cut by 7 bases, the J end by 0 bases, with 12 bases between. The PCR made use of 60 Vbeta and 13 Jbeta primers. Method: immunoSEQ multiplex PCR; TCRdb's copy keeps in-frame clones and lacks some. Of about 130,000 clones listed, approximately 8.7% are singletons. The clonotype comes from a middle-aged man in good health and CMV-seronegative. The sample taken for sequencing was PBMCs. The chain joins TRBV28 to TRBJ2-2; perhaps TRBD1 as D (6 bases). CDR3 loop: CASTLTGTNTGELFF. DNA of the CDR3: TGTGCCAGCACCCTAACAGGGACGAACACCGGGGAGCTGTTTTTT.